The T cell receptor (beta chain) described here comes from a study of cytomegalovirus exposure and HLA in healthy donors. Looking at the study overall: From donors who were HLA-typed, an early data release held 81 million or so unique TCRs. General observations from the study: An analysis that was carried out later associated 15,000 to 20,000 TCR beta sequences with HLA alleles at 0.05 false discovery rate. As was reported, the HLA-A and HLA-B alleles of most subjects were accurately predicted from TCR beta sequences. According to a later analysis, donors in an Asian-associated ancestry cluster reportedly had fewer N-insertions than the approximately 620-donor mean.

V was pared by 10 bases and J by 0 bases, with 22 bases between. Germline V lookup: CDR1 MDHEN, CDR2 SYDVKM. The CDR3 has 16 residues. 13 Jbeta primers and 60 Vbeta primers were used for the PCR. Clones were read by immunoSEQ multiplex PCR, and TCRdb kept only the in-frame ones, dropping some. The sample contains 100,000 or so clones, about four fifths of which appear only once. Of note for this clone: Antigen unknown.

Sequencing input: PBMCs. V gene TRBV28 combines with J gene TRBJ2-7; TRBD2 is a possible D gene (6 bases). The receptor comes from a woman in her thirties or forties in good health and CMV-seronegative. CDR3 loop: CATDTTNSGISYEQYF. CDR3 nucleotides: TGTGCCACCGACACGACGAATAGCGGAATCTCCTACGAGCAGTACTTC.